The table lists the clone carrying this T cell receptor beta chain with a few counts. The antigen remains undetermined. This sample was included in a study of tumor-infiltrating lymphocytes in primary liver carcinoma. Making TCR beta cDNA involved approximately 480 ng total RNA and a constant-region primer. What produced the TCR beta libraries was three nested multiplex PCR rounds using slightly modified ARM-PCR. The first two PCR rounds used TRBV1-TRBV30 forward primers with a C-beta reverse primer, around 10 cycles each. Each CDR3 protein is one row after TCRdb ran MiXCR on the multiplex PCR reads. The sample includes about 310,000 distinct CDR3 sequences, about three fifths of them seen just once. Findings of the study overall: Blood had a significantly lower top-250-clone fraction than tumors did (p = 0.039).

Both blood RNA, taken from unsorted whole blood, and germline DNA were extracted. Per germline, CDR1 SGHVS and CDR2 FQNEAQ. Trimming stripped 2 bases from V and 2 bases from J, with 10 bases between. The CDR3 is 15 residues long. This sequence originates from a woman aged 25 to 39 with primary liver carcinoma and hepatitis B virus infection. Sequencing was performed on peripheral blood. The gene calls are TRBV7-8 and TRBJ1-5; D gene ambiguous. CDR3 region: CASSLSRVGNQPQHF. The CDR3 DNA reads TGTGCCAGCAGCTTATCCCGGGTTGGCAATCAGCCCCAGCATTTT.